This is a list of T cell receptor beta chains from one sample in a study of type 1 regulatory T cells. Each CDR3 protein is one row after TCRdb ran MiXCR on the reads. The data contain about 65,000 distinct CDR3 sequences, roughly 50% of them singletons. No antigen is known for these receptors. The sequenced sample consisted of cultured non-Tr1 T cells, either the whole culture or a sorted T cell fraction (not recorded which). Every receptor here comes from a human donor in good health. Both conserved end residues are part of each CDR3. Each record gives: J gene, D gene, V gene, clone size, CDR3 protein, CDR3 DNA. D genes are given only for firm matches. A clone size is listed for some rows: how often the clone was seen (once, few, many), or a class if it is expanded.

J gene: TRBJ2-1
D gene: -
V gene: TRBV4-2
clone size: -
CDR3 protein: CASSQELLGGYNEQFF
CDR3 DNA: TGTGCCAGCAGCCAAGAGTTGCTGGGGGGCTACAATGAGCAGTTCTTC

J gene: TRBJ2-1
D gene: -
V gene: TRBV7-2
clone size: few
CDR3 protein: CASSLNAYPYNEQFF
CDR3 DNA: TGTGCCAGCAGCTTAAATGCATATCCATACAATGAGCAGTTCTTC

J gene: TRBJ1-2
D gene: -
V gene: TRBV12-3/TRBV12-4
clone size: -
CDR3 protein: CASAKGQGSGGYTF
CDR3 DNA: TGTGCCAGCGCTAAGGGGCAGGGGTCCGGTGGCTACACCTTC

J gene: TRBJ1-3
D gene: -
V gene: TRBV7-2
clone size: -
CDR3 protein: CASSLVTGNTIYF
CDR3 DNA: TGTGCCAGCAGCTTAGTTACGGGAAACACCATATATTTT

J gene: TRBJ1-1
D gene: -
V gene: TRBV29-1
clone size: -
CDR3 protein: CSVDGEGSEAFF
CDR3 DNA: TGCAGCGTTGACGGAGAAGGGTCTGAAGCTTTCTTT

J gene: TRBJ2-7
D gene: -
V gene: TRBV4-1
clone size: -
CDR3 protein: CASCQETGYEQYF
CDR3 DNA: TGCGCCAGCTGCCAAGAAACAGGCTACGAGCAGTACTTC

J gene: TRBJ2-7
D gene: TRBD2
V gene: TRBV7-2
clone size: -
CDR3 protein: CVSSRRPGLGYEQYF
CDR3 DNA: TGTGTCAGCAGCCGCCGACCGGGACTAGGCTACGAGCAGTACTTC

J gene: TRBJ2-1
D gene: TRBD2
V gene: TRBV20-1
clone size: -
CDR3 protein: CSALLAGALFGEQFF
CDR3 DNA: TGCAGTGCTTTACTAGCGGGGGCTCTATTTGGTGAGCAGTTCTTC

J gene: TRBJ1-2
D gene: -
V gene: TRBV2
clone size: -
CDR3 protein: CASSEDPNYGYTF
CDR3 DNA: TGTGCCAGCAGTGAAGATCCTAACTATGGCTACACCTTC

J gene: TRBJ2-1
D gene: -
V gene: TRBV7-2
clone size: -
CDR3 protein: CASSLSRGAHNEQFF
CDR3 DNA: TGTGCCAGCAGCTTATCACGGGGGGCGCACAATGAGCAGTTCTTC

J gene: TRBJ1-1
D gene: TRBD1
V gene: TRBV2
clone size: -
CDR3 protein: CASSETGGKGEAFF
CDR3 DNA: TGTGCCAGCAGTGAAACAGGGGGTAAAGGTGAAGCTTTCTTT

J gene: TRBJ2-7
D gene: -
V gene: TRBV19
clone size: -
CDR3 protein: CASSSRAMEQYF
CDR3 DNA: TGTGCCAGTAGTAGCAGGGCTATGGAGCAGTACTTC

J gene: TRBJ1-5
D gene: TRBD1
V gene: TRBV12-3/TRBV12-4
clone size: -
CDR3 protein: CASSLGQGLRPQHF
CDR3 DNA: TGTGCCAGCAGTTTAGGACAGGGGTTGCGGCCCCAGCATTTT

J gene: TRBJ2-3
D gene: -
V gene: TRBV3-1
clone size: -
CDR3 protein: CASSASDTQYF
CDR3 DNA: TGTGCCAGCAGCGCCTCAGATACGCAGTATTTT

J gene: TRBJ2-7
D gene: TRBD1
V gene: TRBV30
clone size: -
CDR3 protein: CAWSRGQTYEQYF
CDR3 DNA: TGTGCCTGGAGTAGGGGACAGACCTACGAGCAGTACTTC

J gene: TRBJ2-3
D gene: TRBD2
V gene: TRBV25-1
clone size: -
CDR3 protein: CASSVGGGTDTQYF
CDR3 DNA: TGTGCCAGCAGTGTCGGGGGGGGCACAGATACGCAGTATTTT

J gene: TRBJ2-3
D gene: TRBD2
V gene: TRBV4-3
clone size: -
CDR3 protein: CASSQGWTSGGTDTQYF
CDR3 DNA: TGCGCCAGCAGCCAAGGATGGACTAGCGGGGGCACAGATACGCAGTATTTC

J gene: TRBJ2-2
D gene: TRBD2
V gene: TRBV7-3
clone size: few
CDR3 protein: CASSLSPSGGLNTGELFF
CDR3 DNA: TGTGCCAGCAGCTTAAGCCCTAGCGGGGGCCTGAACACCGGGGAGCTGTTTTTT

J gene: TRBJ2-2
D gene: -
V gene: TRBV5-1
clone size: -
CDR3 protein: CASRRGQENTGELFF
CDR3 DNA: TGCGCCAGCAGGCGGGGCCAGGAGAACACCGGGGAGCTGTTTTTT

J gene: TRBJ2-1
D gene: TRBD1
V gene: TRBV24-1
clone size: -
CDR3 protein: CATSGDSDNEQFF
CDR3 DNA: TGTGCCACCAGTGGGGACAGTGACAATGAGCAGTTCTTC

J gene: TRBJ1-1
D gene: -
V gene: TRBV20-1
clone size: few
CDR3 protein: CSARGTTNEAFF
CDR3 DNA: TGCAGTGCTAGGGGAACCACCAATGAAGCTTTCTTT

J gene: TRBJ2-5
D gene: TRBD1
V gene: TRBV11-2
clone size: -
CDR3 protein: CTSPGQGGETQYF
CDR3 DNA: TGTACCAGCCCAGGACAGGGCGGGGAGACCCAGTACTTC

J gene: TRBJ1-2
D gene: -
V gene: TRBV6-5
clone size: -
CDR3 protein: CASSYSWQGKTTHGYTF
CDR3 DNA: TGTGCCAGCAGTTACTCTTGGCAGGGGAAAACGACTCATGGCTACACCTTC

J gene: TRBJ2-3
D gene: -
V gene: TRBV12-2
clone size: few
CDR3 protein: CARNGTGGDTQYF
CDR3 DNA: TGTGCAAGGAACGGGACAGGGGGAGATACGCAGTATTTT

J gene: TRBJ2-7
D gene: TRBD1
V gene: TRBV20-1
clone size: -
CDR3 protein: CSASGQGSGAYEQYF
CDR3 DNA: TGCAGTGCCTCGGGACAGGGTTCGGGGGCCTACGAGCAGTACTTC

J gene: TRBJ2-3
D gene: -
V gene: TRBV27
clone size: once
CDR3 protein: CASSWGYNADTQYF
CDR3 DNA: TGTGCCAGCAGTTGGGGGTATAACGCAGATACGCAGTATTTT

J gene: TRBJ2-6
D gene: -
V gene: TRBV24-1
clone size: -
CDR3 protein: CATMDTGAGANVLTF
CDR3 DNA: TGTGCCACCATGGACACGGGCGCCGGGGCCAACGTCCTGACTTTC

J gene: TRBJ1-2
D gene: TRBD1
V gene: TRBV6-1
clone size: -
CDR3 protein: CASRTGGSWGYTF
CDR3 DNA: TGTGCCAGCAGGACAGGGGGTTCGTGGGGCTACACCTTC

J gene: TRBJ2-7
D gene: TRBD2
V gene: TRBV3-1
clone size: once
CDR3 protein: CASSPLAGYEQYF
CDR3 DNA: TGTGCCAGCAGCCCACTAGCGGGGTACGAGCAGTACTTC

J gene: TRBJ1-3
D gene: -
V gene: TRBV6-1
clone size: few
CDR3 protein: CASSELRGAGNTIYF
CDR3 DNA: TGTGCCAGCAGTGAACTCCGGGGGGCTGGAAACACCATATATTTT

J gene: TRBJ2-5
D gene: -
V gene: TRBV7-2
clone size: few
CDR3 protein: CASNAGSGTQYF
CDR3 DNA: TGTGCCAGCAACGCGGGGTCTGGGACCCAGTACTTC

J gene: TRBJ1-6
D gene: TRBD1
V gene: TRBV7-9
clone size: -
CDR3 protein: CASSSGTGGNSPLHF
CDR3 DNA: TGTGCCAGCAGTTCCGGGACAGGGGGCAATTCACCCCTCCACTTT

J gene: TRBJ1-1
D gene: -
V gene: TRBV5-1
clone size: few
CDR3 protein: CASSLGGGARVVGEAFF
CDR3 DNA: TGCGCCAGCAGCTTGGGTGGAGGGGCGCGTGTGGTGGGTGAAGCTTTCTTT

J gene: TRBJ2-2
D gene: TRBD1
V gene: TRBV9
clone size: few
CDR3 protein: CASSVAGTVNTGELFF
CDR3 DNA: TGTGCCAGCAGCGTAGCCGGGACAGTGAACACCGGGGAGCTGTTTTTT

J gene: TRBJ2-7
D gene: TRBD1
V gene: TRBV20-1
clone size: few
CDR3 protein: CSAGRQGYSYEQYF
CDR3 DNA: TGCAGTGCTGGACGACAGGGGTATTCCTACGAGCAGTACTTC

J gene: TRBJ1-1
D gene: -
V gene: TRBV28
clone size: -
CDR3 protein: CASSLAGRGAEAFF
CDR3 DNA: TGTGCCAGCAGTTTAGCCGGCCGAGGCGCTGAAGCTTTCTTT

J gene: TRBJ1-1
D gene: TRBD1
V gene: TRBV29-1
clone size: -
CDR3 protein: CSVRSRDRGSVDTEAFF
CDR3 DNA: TGCAGCGTTCGGAGTCGGGACAGGGGTTCTGTGGACACTGAAGCTTTCTTT

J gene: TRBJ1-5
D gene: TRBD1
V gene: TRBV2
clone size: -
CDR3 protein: CASRDREGQPQHF
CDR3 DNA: TGTGCCAGCAGAGACAGGGAAGGGCAGCCCCAGCATTTT

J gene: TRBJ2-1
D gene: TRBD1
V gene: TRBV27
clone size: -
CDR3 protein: CASRDRVTIAYNEQFF
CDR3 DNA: TGTGCCAGCAGGGACAGGGTAACGATCGCCTACAATGAGCAGTTCTTC

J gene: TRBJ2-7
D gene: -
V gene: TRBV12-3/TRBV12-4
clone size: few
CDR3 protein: CASSPHQASEQYF
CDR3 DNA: TGTGCCAGCAGCCCCCACCAGGCGAGCGAGCAGTACTTC

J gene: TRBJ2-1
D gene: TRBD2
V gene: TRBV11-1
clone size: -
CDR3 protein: CASSLEAGVTHYNEQFF
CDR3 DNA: TGTGCCAGCAGCTTAGAAGCGGGGGTTACCCACTACAATGAGCAGTTCTTC

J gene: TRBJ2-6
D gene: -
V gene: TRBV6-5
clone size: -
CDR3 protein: CASSQGSSGANVLTF
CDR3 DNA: TGTGCCAGCTCTCAAGGGAGTTCTGGGGCCAACGTCCTGACTTTC

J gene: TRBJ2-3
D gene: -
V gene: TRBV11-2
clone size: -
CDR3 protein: CASSLEGRDTDTQYF
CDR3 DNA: TGTGCCAGCAGCTTAGAGGGCAGAGACACAGATACGCAGTATTTT

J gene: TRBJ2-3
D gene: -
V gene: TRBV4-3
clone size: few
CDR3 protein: CASSPQPGTTADTQYF
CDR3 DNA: TGCGCCAGCAGCCCACAACCCGGGACGACGGCCGATACGCAGTATTTT

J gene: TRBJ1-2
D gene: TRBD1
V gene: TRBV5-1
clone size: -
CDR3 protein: CASSLGRGLDGYTF
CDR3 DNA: TGCGCCAGCAGCTTGGGAAGGGGGCTCGATGGCTACACCTTC

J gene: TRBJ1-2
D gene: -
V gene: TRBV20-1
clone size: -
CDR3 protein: CSARDFRGLDGYTF
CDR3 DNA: TGCAGTGCTAGAGATTTCCGGGGGTTGGATGGCTACACCTTC

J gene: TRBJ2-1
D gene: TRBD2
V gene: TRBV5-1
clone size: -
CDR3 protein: CASSLSGGGEQFF
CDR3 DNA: TGCGCCAGCAGCTTGTCGGGGGGTGGTGAGCAGTTCTTC

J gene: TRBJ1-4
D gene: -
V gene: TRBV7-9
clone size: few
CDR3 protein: CASSLAIGRNEKLFF
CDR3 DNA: TGTGCCAGCAGCTTAGCCATCGGACGGAATGAAAAACTGTTTTTT

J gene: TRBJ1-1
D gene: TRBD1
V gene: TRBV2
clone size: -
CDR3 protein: CASSSTGGKGEAFF
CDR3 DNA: TGTGCCAGCAGTTCCACAGGGGGCAAAGGTGAAGCTTTCTTT

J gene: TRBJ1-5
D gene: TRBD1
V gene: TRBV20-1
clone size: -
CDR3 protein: CSARIKQGPGGPQHF
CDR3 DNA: TGCAGTGCTAGAATTAAACAGGGGCCCGGAGGGCCTCAGCATTTT

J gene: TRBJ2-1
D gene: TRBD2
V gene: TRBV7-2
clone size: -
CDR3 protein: CASSSDGGANEQFF
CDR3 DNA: TGTGCCAGCAGCTCAGACGGGGGGGCCAATGAGCAGTTCTTC

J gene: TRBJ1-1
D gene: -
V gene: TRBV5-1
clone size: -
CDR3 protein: CASRWGSLNTAAFF
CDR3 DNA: TGCGCCAGCAGGTGGGGGTCCCTGAACACTGCAGCTTTCTTT

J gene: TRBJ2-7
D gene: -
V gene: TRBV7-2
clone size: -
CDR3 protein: CASSLARGYEQYF
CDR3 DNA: TGTGCCAGCAGCTTAGCTCGGGGCTACGAGCAGTACTTC

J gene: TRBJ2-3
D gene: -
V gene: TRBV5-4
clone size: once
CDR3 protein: CASSLALQSVDTQYF
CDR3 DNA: TGTGCCAGCAGCTTGGCCCTACAGAGCGTCGATACGCAGTATTTT

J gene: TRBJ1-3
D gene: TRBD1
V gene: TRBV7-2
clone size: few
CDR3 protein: CASSQQGDSGNTIYF
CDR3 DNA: TGTGCCAGCAGCCAACAGGGGGATTCTGGAAACACCATATATTTT

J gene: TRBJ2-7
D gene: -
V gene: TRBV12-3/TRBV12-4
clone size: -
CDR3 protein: CASSEGVPSSYEQYF
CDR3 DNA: TGTGCCAGCAGTGAAGGGGTGCCTAGCTCCTACGAGCAGTACTTC

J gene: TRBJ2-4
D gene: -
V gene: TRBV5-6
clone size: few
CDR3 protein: CASSLLTGKAKNIQYF
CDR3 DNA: TGTGCCAGCAGCTTGCTTACTGGGAAAGCCAAAAACATTCAGTACTTC

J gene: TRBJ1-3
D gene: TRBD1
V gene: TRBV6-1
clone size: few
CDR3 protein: CASRTGHLSGNTIYF
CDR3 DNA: TGTGCCAGCAGGACAGGGCACCTCTCTGGAAACACCATATATTTT